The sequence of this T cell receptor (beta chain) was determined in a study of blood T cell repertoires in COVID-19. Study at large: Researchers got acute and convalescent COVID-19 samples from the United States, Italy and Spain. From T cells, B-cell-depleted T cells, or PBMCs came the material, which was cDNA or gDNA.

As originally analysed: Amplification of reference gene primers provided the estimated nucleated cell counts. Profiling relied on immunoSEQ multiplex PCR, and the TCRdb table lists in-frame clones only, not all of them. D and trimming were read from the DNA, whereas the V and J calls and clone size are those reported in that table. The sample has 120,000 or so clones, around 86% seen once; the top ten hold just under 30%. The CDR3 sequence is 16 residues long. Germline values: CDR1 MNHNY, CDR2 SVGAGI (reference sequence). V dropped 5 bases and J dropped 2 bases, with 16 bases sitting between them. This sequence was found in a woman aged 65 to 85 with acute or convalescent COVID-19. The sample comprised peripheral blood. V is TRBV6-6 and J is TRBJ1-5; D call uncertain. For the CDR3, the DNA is TGTGCCAGCAGTAACCAACACCCCACACGCAATCAGCCCCAGCATTTT. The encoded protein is CASSNQHPTRNQPQHF.